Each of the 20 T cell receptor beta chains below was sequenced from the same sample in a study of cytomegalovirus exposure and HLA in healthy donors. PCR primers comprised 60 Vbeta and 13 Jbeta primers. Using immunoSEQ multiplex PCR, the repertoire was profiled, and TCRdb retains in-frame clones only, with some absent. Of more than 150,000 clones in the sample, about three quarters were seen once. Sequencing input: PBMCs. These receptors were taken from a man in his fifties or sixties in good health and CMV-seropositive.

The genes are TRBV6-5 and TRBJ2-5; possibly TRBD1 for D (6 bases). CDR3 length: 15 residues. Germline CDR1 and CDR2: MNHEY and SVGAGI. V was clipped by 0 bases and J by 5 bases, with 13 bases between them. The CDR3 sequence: CASSYSGQGWETQYF. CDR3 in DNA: TGTGCCAGCAGTTACTCCGGTCAGGGGTGGGAGACCCAGTACTTC.

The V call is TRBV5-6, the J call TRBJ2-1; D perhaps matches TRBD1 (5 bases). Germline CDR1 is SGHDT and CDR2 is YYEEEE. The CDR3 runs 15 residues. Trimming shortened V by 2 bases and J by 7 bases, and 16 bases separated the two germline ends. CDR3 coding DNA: TGTGCCAGCAGCTTAAGGGGTTGGGAAAGAAATGAGCAGTTCTTC. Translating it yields CASSLRGWERNEQFF.

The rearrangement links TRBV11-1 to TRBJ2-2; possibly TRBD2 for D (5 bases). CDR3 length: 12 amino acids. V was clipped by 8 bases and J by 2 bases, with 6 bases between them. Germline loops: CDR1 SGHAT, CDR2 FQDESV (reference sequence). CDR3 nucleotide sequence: TGTGCCAGCCGGGGTAACACCGGGGAGCTGTTTTTT. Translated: CASRGNTGELFF.

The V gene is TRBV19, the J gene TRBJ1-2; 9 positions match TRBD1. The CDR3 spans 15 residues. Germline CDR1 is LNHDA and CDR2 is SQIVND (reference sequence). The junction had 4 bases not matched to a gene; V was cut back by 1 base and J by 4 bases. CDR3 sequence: CASSIAGTGPYGYTF. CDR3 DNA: TGTGCCAGTAGTATAGCGGGGACAGGGCCCTATGGCTACACCTTC.

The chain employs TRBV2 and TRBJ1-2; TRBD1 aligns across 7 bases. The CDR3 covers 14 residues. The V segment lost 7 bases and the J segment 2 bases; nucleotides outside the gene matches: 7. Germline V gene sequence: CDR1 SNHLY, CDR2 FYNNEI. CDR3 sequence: CASTKGALNYGYTF. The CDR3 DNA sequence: TGTGCCAGCACCAAGGGGGCACTGAACTATGGCTACACCTTC.

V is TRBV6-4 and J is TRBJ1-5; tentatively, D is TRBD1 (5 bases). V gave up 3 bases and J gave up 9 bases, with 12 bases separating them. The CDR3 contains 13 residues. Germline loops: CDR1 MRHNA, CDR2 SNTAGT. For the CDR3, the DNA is TGTGCCAGCAGTGAGGGGGGAGGACGGCCCCAGCATTTT. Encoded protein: CASSEGGGRPQHF.

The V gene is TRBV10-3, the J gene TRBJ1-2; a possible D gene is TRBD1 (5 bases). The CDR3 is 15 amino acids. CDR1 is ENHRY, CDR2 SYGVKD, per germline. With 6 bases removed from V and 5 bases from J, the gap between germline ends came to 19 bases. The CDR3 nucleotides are TGTGCCATCAGGGGCTCGGTAGGGGCAATTTATGGCTACACCTTC. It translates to CAIRGSVGAIYGYTF.

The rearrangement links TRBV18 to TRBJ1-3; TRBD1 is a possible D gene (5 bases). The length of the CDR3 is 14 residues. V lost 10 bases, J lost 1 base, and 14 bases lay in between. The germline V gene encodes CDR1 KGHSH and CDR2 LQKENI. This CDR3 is CATRGSGSGNTIYF. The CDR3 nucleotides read TGTGCCACCCGGGGGAGCGGATCTGGAAACACCATATATTTT.

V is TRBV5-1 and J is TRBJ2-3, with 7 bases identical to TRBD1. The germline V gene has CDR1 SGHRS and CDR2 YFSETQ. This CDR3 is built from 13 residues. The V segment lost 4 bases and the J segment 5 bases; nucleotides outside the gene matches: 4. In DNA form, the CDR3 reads TGCGCCAGCAGCCGGACAGGTCTAGATACGCAGTATTTT. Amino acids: CASSRTGLDTQYF.

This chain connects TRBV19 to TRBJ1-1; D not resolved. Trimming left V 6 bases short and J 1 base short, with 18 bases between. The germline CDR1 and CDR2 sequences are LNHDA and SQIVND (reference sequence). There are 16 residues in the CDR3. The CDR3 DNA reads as TGTGCCAGTAGGGCCTTACCTGGTCGGAGGAACACTGAAGCTTTCTTT. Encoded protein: CASRALPGRRNTEAFF.

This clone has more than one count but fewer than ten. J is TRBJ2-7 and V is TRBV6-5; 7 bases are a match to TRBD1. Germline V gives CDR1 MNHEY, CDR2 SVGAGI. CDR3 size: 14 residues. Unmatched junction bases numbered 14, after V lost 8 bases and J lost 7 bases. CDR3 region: CASQPGQWASEQYF. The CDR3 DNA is TGTGCCAGCCAGCCGGGACAGTGGGCCTCAGAGCAGTACTTC.

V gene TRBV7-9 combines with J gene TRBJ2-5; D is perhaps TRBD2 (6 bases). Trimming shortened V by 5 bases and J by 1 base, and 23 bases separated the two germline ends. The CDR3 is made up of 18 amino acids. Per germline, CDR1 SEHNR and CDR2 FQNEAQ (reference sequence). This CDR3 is CASSHTNAAGRLQETQYF. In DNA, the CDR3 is TGTGCCAGCAGCCACACCAACGCGGCGGGGCGGCTCCAAGAGACCCAGTACTTC.

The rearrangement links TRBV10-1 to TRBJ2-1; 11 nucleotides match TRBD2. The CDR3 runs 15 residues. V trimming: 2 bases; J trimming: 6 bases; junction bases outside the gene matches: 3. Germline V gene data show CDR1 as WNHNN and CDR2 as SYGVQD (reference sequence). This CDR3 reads CASSEALAGVNEQFF. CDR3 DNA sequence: TGCGCCAGCAGTGAGGCACTAGCGGGGGTCAATGAGCAGTTCTTC.

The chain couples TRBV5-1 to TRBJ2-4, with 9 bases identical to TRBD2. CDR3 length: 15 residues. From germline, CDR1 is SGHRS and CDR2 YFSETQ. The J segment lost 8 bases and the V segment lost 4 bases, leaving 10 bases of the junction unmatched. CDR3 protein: CASSPWGLADDIQYF. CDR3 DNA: TGCGCCAGCAGCCCGTGGGGACTAGCTGACGACATTCAGTACTTC.

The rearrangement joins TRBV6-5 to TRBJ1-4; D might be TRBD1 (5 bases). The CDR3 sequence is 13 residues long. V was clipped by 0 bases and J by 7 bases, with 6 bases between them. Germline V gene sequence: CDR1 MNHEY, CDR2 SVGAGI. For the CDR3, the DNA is TGTGCCAGCAGTTACTCCCAGGGTGAAAAACTGTTTTTT. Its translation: CASSYSQGEKLFF.

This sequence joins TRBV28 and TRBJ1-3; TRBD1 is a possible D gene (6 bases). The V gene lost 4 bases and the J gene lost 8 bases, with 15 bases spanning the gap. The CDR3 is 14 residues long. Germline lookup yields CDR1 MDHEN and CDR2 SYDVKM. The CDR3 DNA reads TGTGCCAGCAGTTCGGGGGGCCCCGTGGACACCATATATTTT. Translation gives CASSSGGPVDTIYF.

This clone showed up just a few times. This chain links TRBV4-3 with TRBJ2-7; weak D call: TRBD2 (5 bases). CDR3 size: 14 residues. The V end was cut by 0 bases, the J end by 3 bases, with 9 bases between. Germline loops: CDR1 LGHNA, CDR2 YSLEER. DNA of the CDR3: TGCGCCAGCAGCCAAGATTGGAGGAGCTACGAGCAGTACTTC. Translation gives CASSQDWRSYEQYF.

The CDR3 reads CASSPPTGNQETQYF. For the CDR3, the DNA is TGTGCCAGCAGTCCCCCGACAGGGAACCAAGAGACCCAGTACTTC. J is TRBJ2-5 and V is TRBV28; 7 bases are shared with TRBD1. CDR1 and CDR2 from the germline V gene are MDHEN and SYDVKM. CDR3 length: 15 residues. Unmatched junction bases numbered 6, after V lost 5 bases and J lost 0 bases.

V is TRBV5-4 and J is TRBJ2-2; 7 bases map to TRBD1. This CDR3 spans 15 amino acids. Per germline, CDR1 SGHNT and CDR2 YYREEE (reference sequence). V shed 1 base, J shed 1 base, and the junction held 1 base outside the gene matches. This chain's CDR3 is CASSLRDRNTGELFF. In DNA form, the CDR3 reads TGTGCCAGCAGCTTGAGGGACAGGAACACCGGGGAGCTGTTTTTT.

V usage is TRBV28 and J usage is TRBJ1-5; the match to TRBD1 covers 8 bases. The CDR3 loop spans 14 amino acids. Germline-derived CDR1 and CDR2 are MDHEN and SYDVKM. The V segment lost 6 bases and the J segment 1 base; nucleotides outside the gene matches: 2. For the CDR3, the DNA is TGTGCCAGCAGCCGGACAGGGAGCAATCAGCCCCAGCATTTT. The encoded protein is CASSRTGSNQPQHF.